This T cell receptor beta chain originates from a study of ipilimumab plus nivolumab after autologous stem cell transplantation. Produced via immunoSEQ multiplex PCR; TCRdb's table is partial and in-frame only. Of about 16,000 clones listed, roughly 70% are singletons. CDR1 and CDR2 from the germline V gene are SGHNT and YENEEA. The CDR3 totals 14 residues. Between the trimmed V and J ends, which lost 8 bases and 1 base, there was a span of 12 bases. At least ten counts were recorded for this clone. The origin of this receptor is a male donor with diffuse large B-cell lymphoma. The J gene is TRBJ1-5, the V gene TRBV11-3; tentatively, D is TRBD1 (5 bases). Sample: PBMCs, taken in a trial of ipilimumab plus nivolumab as post-transplant consolidation. The CDR3 DNA sequence: TGTGCCAGCTCCCCGGGGGGGAGCAATCAGCCCCAGCATTTT. Its translation is CASSPGGSNQPQHF.